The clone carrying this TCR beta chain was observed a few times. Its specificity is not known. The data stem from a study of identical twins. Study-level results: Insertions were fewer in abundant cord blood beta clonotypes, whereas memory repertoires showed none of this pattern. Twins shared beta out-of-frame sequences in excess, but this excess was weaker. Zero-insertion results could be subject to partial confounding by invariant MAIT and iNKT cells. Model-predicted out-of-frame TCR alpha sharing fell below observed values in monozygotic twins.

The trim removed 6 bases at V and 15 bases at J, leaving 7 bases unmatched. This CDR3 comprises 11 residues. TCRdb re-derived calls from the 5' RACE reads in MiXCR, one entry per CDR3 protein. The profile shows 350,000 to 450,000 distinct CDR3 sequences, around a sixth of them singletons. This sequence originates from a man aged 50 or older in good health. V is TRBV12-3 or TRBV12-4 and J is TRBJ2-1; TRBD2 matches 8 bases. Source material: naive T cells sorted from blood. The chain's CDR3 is CASSLGLVSFF. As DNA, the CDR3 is TGTGCCAGCAGCCTGGGACTAGTGTCGTTCTTC.